One and the same sample provided the 27 T cell receptor beta chains below, sequenced in a study of metastatic and nonmetastatic thyroid tumors. TCRdb reprocessed the PCR reads via MiXCR. The data contain tens of thousands of clones, around 20% of them singletons. Prior to thyroid surgery, none of the patients had received any treatment. The sample consisted of blood. The receptor set was obtained from a female donor with papillary thyroid cancer or a benign thyroid nodule (not recorded which). Some clones in this sample may be carry-over from other donors' samples.

The rearrangement links TRBV3-1 to TRBJ1-2; weak D call: TRBD1 (6 bases). The CDR3 length is 13 residues. Germline V gene data show CDR1 as LGHDT and CDR2 as YNNKEL (reference sequence). Trimming removed 2 bases at V and 8 bases at J, with 12 bases between. CDR3 nucleotide sequence: TGTGCCAGCAGCCAACCTCAGGGGATCGGCTACACCTTC. This sequence encodes CASSQPQGIGYTF.

This clone was seen repeatedly, ten times or more. The V gene is TRBV18, the J gene TRBJ2-7; 8 bases map to TRBD1. V lost 5 bases to trimming and J lost 7 bases; unmatched junction nucleotides: 13. The CDR3 contains 15 residues. Germline CDR1 is KGHSH and CDR2 is LQKENI. CDR3 nucleotides: TGTGCCAGCTCATCACAGGGGGTCCGCACTGGGGAGCAGTACTTC. It is translated as CASSSQGVRTGEQYF.

Comment on this clone: At one boundary the junction diverges from the germline segment, which might be a read error. V is TRBV24-1 and J is TRBJ2-3; D is unclear. CDR1 KGHDR and CDR2 SFDVKD come from the germline V gene. The CDR3 contains 11 residues. The CDR3 protein is CATSSTDTQCF. As DNA, the CDR3 is TGTGCCACCAGTTCCACAGATACGCAGTGTTTT.

This clone was found a few times. A much larger clone differs by one base, so this may be a read error. The identical CDR3 is also encoded by other nucleotide sequences in the sample. This chain connects TRBV2 to TRBJ2-7; possible D gene TRBD1, 6 bases. The CDR3 consists of 14 residues. Germline V gene lookup returns CDR1 SNHLY and CDR2 FYNNEI. In DNA form, the CDR3 reads TGTGCCAGTAGTGAACAGGGCAGCTCGGGGGAGCAGTACTTC. This codes for CASSEQGSSGEQYF.

This clone was observed many times. The chain recombines TRBV18 with TRBJ2-3; 10 bases fit TRBD1. The junction had 6 bases not matched to a gene; V was cut back by 3 bases and J by 3 bases. Per the germline V gene, CDR1 is KGHSH and CDR2 is LQKENI. CDR3 length: 16 residues. CDR3 in amino acids: CASSPSWDRGTDTQYF. CDR3 DNA sequence: TGTGCCAGCTCACCCAGTTGGGACAGGGGAACAGATACGCAGTATTTT.

CDR3 loop: CASSSSLHGEKLFF. Written as DNA, the CDR3 is TGTGCCAGCAGTTCCTCACTACATGGTGAAAAACTGTTTTTT. The rearrangement joins TRBV6-5 to TRBJ1-4; D not certain. Per the germline V gene, CDR1 is MNHEY and CDR2 is SVGAGI. This CDR3 has 14 residues. V gave up 4 bases and J gave up 7 bases, with 13 bases separating them.

This clone was seen ten or more times. This CDR3 is CSASEGTSPLHF. CDR3 nucleotide sequence: TGCAGTGCTAGTGAGGGGACCTCACCCCTCCACTTT. The chain joins TRBV20-1 to TRBJ1-6; the D gene is possibly TRBD1 (5 bases). The V and J ends lost 3 bases and 10 bases respectively, with 10 bases between them. CDR3 length: 12 residues. Germline values: CDR1 DFQATT, CDR2 SNEGSKA (reference sequence).

This clone occurred many times. The gene calls are TRBV19 and TRBJ2-7; weak D call: TRBD2 (5 bases). The V and J ends lost 1 base and 7 bases respectively, with 11 bases between them. CDR1 is LNHDA and CDR2 is SQIVND in the germline V gene (reference sequence). There are 13 residues in the CDR3. The CDR3 DNA is TGTGCCAGTAGTATAGGCCCCCGGGGTGAGCAGTACTTC. Its protein product is CASSIGPRGEQYF.

This clone was counted at least ten times. This rearrangement joins TRBV7-2 to TRBJ1-2; 8 bases map to TRBD1. CDR1 is SGHTA, CDR2 FQGNSA, per germline. J was trimmed by 1 base and V by 6 bases; bases with no gene match: 7. This CDR3 is built from 15 residues. This chain's CDR3 is CASRFDRGDNYGYTF. The CDR3 nucleotides read TGTGCCAGCAGGTTCGACAGGGGTGATAACTATGGCTACACCTTC.

This sequence joins TRBV20-1 and TRBJ2-7; 10 positions agree with TRBD2. Per the germline V gene, CDR1 is DFQATT and CDR2 is SNEGSKA (reference sequence). V shed 0 bases and J 6 bases; nucleotides not matched to a gene: 5. The CDR3 runs to 14 residues. The CDR3 loop reads CSARDRASGGEQYF. CDR3 nucleotides: TGCAGTGCTAGAGATCGGGCTAGCGGGGGCGAGCAGTACTTC.

This clone was detected only a few times. One end of the junction does not line up with germline, which may come from a read error. The chain uses TRBV20-1 and TRBJ2-1; TRBD2 matches at 9 bases. This CDR3 comprises 13 residues. Germline V gives CDR1 DFQATT, CDR2 SNEGSKA (reference sequence). The DNA of the CDR3 is TGCATTGCTAGAGCGGGGGGCGGTAATGAGCAGTTCTTT. It codes for CIARAGGGNEQFF.

This clone was counted at least ten times. Other DNA variants within this sample encode the same CDR3. The rearrangement uses TRBV6-4 and TRBJ2-3; D possibly corresponds to TRBD1 (7 bases). The CDR3 has 14 residues. Germline V gene sequence: CDR1 MRHNA, CDR2 SNTAGT. The V gene lost 2 bases and the J gene lost 11 bases, with 17 bases spanning the gap. CDR3 in amino acids: CASSDGQEGTRQYF. The DNA for the CDR3 is TGTGCCAGCAGTGACGGACAGGAGGGTACACGGCAGTATTTT.

The table lists this clone with many counts. The CDR3 reads CASSSGVSTGELFF. The CDR3, as DNA: TGCGCCAGCAGCTCAGGGGTTAGCACCGGGGAGCTGTTTTTT. The chain employs TRBV5-1 and TRBJ2-2, with D tentatively TRBD1 (6 bases). V was cut by 3 bases and J by 4 bases, with 10 bases left in between. Germline V gene sequence: CDR1 SGHRS, CDR2 YFSETQ. The CDR3 has 14 residues.

This clone has a count of ten or more. This sequence joins TRBV3-1 and TRBJ2-7; D unclear. CDR1 LGHDT and CDR2 YNNKEL come from the germline V gene (reference sequence). CDR3 length: 12 amino acids. Trimming shortened V by 0 bases and J by 5 bases, and 5 bases separated the two germline ends. As DNA, the CDR3 is TGTGCCAGCAGCCAAGATAGCCACGAGCAGTACTTC. Its protein product is CASSQDSHEQYF.

In this sample, this clone turned up many times. This chain uses TRBV5-1 with TRBJ2-7, with D possibly TRBD1 on 7 matching bases. CDR1 is SGHRS, CDR2 YFSETQ, per germline. V lost 7 bases and J 2 bases, leaving 19 bases between the germline ends. This CDR3 contains 15 residues. The CDR3 sequence: CASAQGGLLAYEQYF. The CDR3 DNA follows: TGCGCCAGCGCCCAGGGGGGCCTATTAGCCTACGAGCAGTACTTC.

This clone turned up a few times. The chain combines TRBV12-3 or TRBV12-4 with TRBJ1-2; D gene ambiguous. The germline V and J ends were trimmed by 4 bases and 4 bases, with 16 bases remaining between them. This CDR3 contains 15 residues. The CDR3 loop is CASSSRTPVLYGYTF. The CDR3, as DNA: TGTGCCAGCAGTTCGCGGACTCCTGTGCTCTATGGCTACACCTTC.

This clone was observed many times. The chain employs TRBV20-1 and TRBJ2-5; D unclear. There are 14 residues in the CDR3. V gave up 0 bases and J gave up 5 bases, with 13 bases separating them. The V gene's germline CDR1 is DFQATT and CDR2 SNEGSKA (reference sequence). CDR3 sequence reads: CSARDLVSGETQYF. In DNA, the CDR3 is TGCAGTGCTAGAGATCTTGTCTCCGGGGAGACCCAGTACTTC.

The table lists this clone with a few counts. The gene calls are TRBV28 and TRBJ1-5; 9 nucleotides line up with TRBD1. The V and J ends lost 4 bases and 16 bases, in that order; junction bases with no gene match: 5. The CDR3 sequence is 11 residues long. Germline CDR1 MDHEN, CDR2 SYDVKM. The CDR3 region has the DNA TGTGCCAGCAGTTACAGGGGGCCCTATCATTTT. It specifies CASSYRGPYHF.

This clone was seen a single time. The conserved phenylalanine or tryptophan normally closing the CDR3 is absent here, so this likely arose from a read error. The chain couples TRBV20-1 to TRBJ2-2, with unresolved D. CDR3 length equals 14 residues. CDR1 DFQATT and CDR2 SNEGSKA come from the germline V gene (reference sequence). DNA of the CDR3: TGCAGTGCTAGGGGGTGGTCGAACCCCGGGGAGCTGTTTTTA. This encodes CSARGWSNPGELFL.

The V and J genes are TRBV28 and TRBJ1-1; 8 positions agree with TRBD1. V shed 9 bases, J shed 1 base, and the junction held 16 bases outside the gene matches. The CDR3 consists of 17 residues. Germline values: CDR1 MDHEN, CDR2 SYDVKM. The CDR3 sequence: CARPPTQQGVTNTEAFF. The DNA of the CDR3 is TGTGCCAGACCTCCTACCCAACAGGGGGTGACGAACACTGAAGCTTTCTTT.

Points on this clone: The sample carries other DNA sequences with the same CDR3. The gene calls are TRBV20-1 and TRBJ2-1, with 14 nucleotides matching TRBD2. The CDR3 spans 16 residues. The germline V gene encodes CDR1 DFQATT and CDR2 SNEGSKA (reference sequence). After removal of 6 bases from V and 5 bases from J, the junction contained 9 bases not matched to a gene. CDR3 DNA sequence: TGCAGTGCAGGGACTAGCGGGAGTGGGGGAAACAATGAGCAGTTCTTC. Translation gives CSAGTSGSGGNNEQFF.

This clone was recorded at least ten times. The J gene is TRBJ1-1, the V gene TRBV28; D remains unclear. CDR1 MDHEN and CDR2 SYDVKM come from the germline V gene. V dropped 3 bases and J dropped 3 bases, with 5 bases sitting between them. The CDR3 length is 12 residues. CDR3 DNA sequence: TGTGCCAGCAGTTTCAGGCACACTGAAGCTTTCTTT. This codes for CASSFRHTEAFF.

By proportion, this clone is medium-sized. The chain is built from TRBV6-2 or TRBV6-3 and TRBJ1-3; TRBD1 matches 7 bases. Germline values: CDR1 MNHEY, CDR2 SVGEGT. The CDR3 totals 14 residues. The V gene end was trimmed by 6 bases and the J gene end by 4 bases; junction bases not matched to a gene: 6. DNA of the CDR3: TGTGCCAGCAGCCCGGACAGGAGAGGAAACACCATATATTTT. As protein: CASSPDRRGNTIYF.

Turning to this clone: This sample includes further DNA sequences coding for the same CDR3. The chain joins TRBV19 to TRBJ1-5, with D possibly matching TRBD1 (5 bases). This CDR3 region has 12 residues. The V end was cut by 10 bases, the J end by 6 bases, with 13 bases between. Germline lookup yields CDR1 LNHDA and CDR2 SQIVND (reference sequence). The chain's CDR3 is CAIRGGRQPQHF. The CDR3 coding sequence is TGTGCCATTAGGGGAGGTCGTCAGCCCCAGCATTTT.

This clone was picked up many times. The chain uses TRBV11-2 and TRBJ2-7, with D hard to call. This CDR3 has 14 residues. Germline loops: CDR1 SGHAT, CDR2 FQNNGV. V dropped 2 bases and J dropped 2 bases, with 10 bases sitting between them. This CDR3 is CASSLMGTPYEQYF. The CDR3 nucleotides read TGTGCCAGCAGCTTAATGGGAACCCCCTACGAGCAGTACTTC.

This clone has a handful of counts. The junction differs from germline at one of its ends, possibly a read error. The gene calls are TRBV12-3 or TRBV12-4 and TRBJ2-7; TRBD2 agrees at 12 bases. The CDR3 is 14 amino acids. The CDR3 nucleotides are TGTGTCAGCAGTCTAGCGGGAGGGCCTGGCCAGCAGTACTTC. It specifies CVSSLAGGPGQQYF.

This clone is labeled medium-sized. V usage is TRBV12-3 or TRBV12-4 and J usage is TRBJ2-7; a weak D match, TRBD2 (5 bases). This CDR3 is built from 13 residues. The V end was cut by 4 bases, the J end by 5 bases, with 12 bases between. The CDR3 sequence: CASSYPGNHEQYF. Written as DNA, the CDR3 is TGTGCCAGCAGTTACCCGGGGAACCACGAGCAGTACTTC.